This entry lists 27 T cell receptor beta chains sequenced from one sample in a study of T cell responses to AZD1222 COVID-19 vaccine. TCRdb's copy holds only in-frame clones and misses some; the assay was immunoSEQ multiplex PCR. The table includes 75,000 to 95,000 clones, 85% detected once. The material was peripheral blood, obtained 28 days after the second AZD1222 dose. These TCRs come from an adult who received the AZD1222 COVID-19 vaccine.

The J gene is TRBJ1-2, the V gene TRBV5-4; D might be TRBD1 (6 bases). The CDR3 runs 15 residues. Germline loops: CDR1 SGHNT, CDR2 YYREEE (reference sequence). The V end lost 0 bases, the J end lost 5 bases, and 14 bases lay between the germline ends. CDR3 DNA sequence: TGTGCCAGCAGCTTGGCAGGGGACCAGGGGTATGGCTACACCTTC. Residues: CASSLAGDQGYGYTF. Full variable domain (outside the CDR3, taken from reference TRBV5-4 and TRBJ1-2): ETGVTQSPTHLIKTRGQQVTLRCSSQSGHNTVSWYQQALGQGPQFIFQYYREEENGRGNFPPRFSGLQFPNYSSELNVNALELDDSALYLCASSLAGDQGYGYTFGSGTRLTVV.

This clone showed up just a few times. CDR3 sequence: CASRDRSGRNSNQPQHF. Written as DNA, the CDR3 is TGTGCCAGTAGAGATAGGTCGGGCCGGAACAGCAATCAGCCCCAGCATTTT. The gene calls are TRBV19 and TRBJ1-5; D ambiguous. The CDR3 covers 17 residues. Trimming stripped 6 bases from V and 1 base from J, with 19 bases between. Germline assignment: CDR1 LNHDA and CDR2 SQIVND (reference sequence).

This clone occurred once. This sequence joins TRBV13 and TRBJ2-2, with D hard to call. The CDR3 contains 13 residues. The V and J ends lost 5 bases and 4 bases respectively, with 8 bases between them. Germline V gene data show CDR1 as PRHDT and CDR2 as FYEKMQ (reference sequence). CDR3 loop: CASSPMITGELFF. The CDR3 region has the DNA TGTGCCAGCAGCCCCATGATCACCGGGGAGCTGTTTTTT.

The gene calls are TRBV15 and TRBJ1-3; D remains ambiguous. Germline lookup yields CDR1 LNHNV and CDR2 YYDKDF (reference sequence). The CDR3 runs to 14 residues. V gave up 7 bases and J gave up 9 bases, with 19 bases separating them. CDR3 loop: CATTQEPLVSTIYF. As DNA, the CDR3 is TGTGCCACCACCCAAGAACCCTTGGTTAGCACCATATATTTT.

V and J are TRBV7-7 and TRBJ2-1; D possibly matches TRBD1 or TRBD2 (5 bases each). This CDR3 region has 13 residues. Looked up from germline, CDR1 is SSHAT and CDR2 is FNYEAQ (reference sequence). CDR3 DNA sequence: TGTGCTAGCGCCCGGGACGTCCTCAATGAGCAGTTCTTC. As protein: CASARDVLNEQFF.

The CDR3 spells CASDGGGAEDTQYF. CDR3 DNA: TGCGCCAGCGACGGCGGGGGGGCGGAAGATACGCAGTATTTT. The chain combines TRBV5-1 with TRBJ2-3, with TRBD2 matching 9 bases. With V trimmed by 7 bases and J by 5 bases, 8 bases remained unmatched. This CDR3 has 14 amino acids. Germline assignment: CDR1 SGHRS and CDR2 YFSETQ. Complete variable domain (other parts from reference TRBV5-1 and TRBJ2-3): KAGVTQTPRYLIKTRGQQVTLSCSPISGHRSVSWYQQTPGQGLQFLFEYFSETQRNKGNFPGRFSGRQFSNSRSEMNVSTLELGDSALYLCASDGGGAEDTQYFGPGTRLTVL.

The rearrangement links TRBV2 to TRBJ2-3; TRBD1 matches 9 bases. Per germline, CDR1 SNHLY and CDR2 FYNNEI. The CDR3 loop spans 17 amino acids. The V gene end was trimmed by 8 bases and the J gene end by 0 bases; junction bases not matched to a gene: 12. CDR3 residues: CASQTGGESRSTDTQYF. The CDR3 DNA follows: TGTGCCAGCCAAACAGGGGGCGAATCCAGGAGCACAGATACGCAGTATTTT.

The chain combines TRBV10-1 with TRBJ2-1; 10 nucleotides agree with TRBD1. The ends lost 4 bases at V and 8 bases at J; junction bases unmatched: 5. The CDR3 is 14 amino acids. In germline, CDR1 is WNHNN, CDR2 SYGVQD (reference sequence). The CDR3 bases are TGCGCCAGCAGTGGAGGGACAGGGGCCGATGAGCAGTTCTTC. This encodes CASSGGTGADEQFF.

This clone was detected once. The rearrangement uses TRBV6-4 and TRBJ1-4, with D possibly being TRBD1 (5 bases). Germline CDR1 and CDR2: MRHNA and SNTAGT. V gave up 7 bases and J gave up 3 bases, with 21 bases separating them. The CDR3 is 17 residues long. CDR3 amino acids: CASNRKGRIWANEKLFF. The CDR3 DNA sequence: TGTGCCAGCAATAGGAAGGGACGTATTTGGGCTAATGAAAAACTGTTTTTT.

The rearrangement joins TRBV19 to TRBJ2-7; 9 nucleotides line up with TRBD2. The CDR3 spans 15 residues. V was pared by 2 bases and J by 3 bases, with 5 bases of the junction left unmatched. CDR1 and CDR2 from the germline V gene are LNHDA and SQIVND (reference sequence). The CDR3 loop reads CASSISSGDFYEQYF. The DNA of the CDR3 is TGTGCCAGTAGTATATCTAGCGGGGATTTCTACGAGCAGTACTTC.

As DNA, the CDR3 is TGTGCCAGCAGCTCTTCCTTGTGGGGGGTTAAGGGTGAAGCTTTCTTT. Translating it yields CASSSSLWGVKGEAFF. V gene TRBV7-9 combines with J gene TRBJ1-1, with D possibly matching TRBD1 (5 bases). The CDR3 is 16 residues long. Deletions cut 4 bases from V and 7 bases from J, with 22 bases between. CDR1 is SEHNR, CDR2 FQNEAQ, per germline (reference sequence). Drawing the rest from reference TRBV7-9 and TRBJ1-1, the complete variable domain is DTGVSQNPRHKITKRGQNVTFRCDPISEHNRLYWYRQTLGQGPEFLTYFQNEAQLEKSRLLSDRFSAERPKGSFSTLEIQRTEQGDSAMYLCASSSSLWGVKGEAFFGQGTRLTVV.

The CDR3 region is CSATVNYEQYF. CDR3 nucleotide sequence: TGCAGTGCTACGGTTAACTACGAGCAGTACTTC. This sequence joins TRBV20-1 and TRBJ2-7; D uncertain. The CDR3 length is 11 residues. V lost 4 bases, J lost 3 bases, and 7 bases lay in between. CDR1 is DFQATT, CDR2 SNEGSKA, per germline (reference sequence).

The J gene is TRBJ1-5, the V gene TRBV19; TRBD1 aligns across 9 bases. This CDR3 has 20 amino acids. With V trimmed by 2 bases and J by 6 bases, 20 bases remained unmatched. Germline assignment: CDR1 LNHDA and CDR2 SQIVND (reference sequence). CDR3 sequence: CASSIRVGTGYILGFQPQHF. CDR3 nucleotides: TGTGCCAGTAGTATAAGGGTCGGGACAGGGTACATCCTAGGTTTTCAGCCCCAGCATTTT.

The gene calls are TRBV7-9 and TRBJ2-7; 9 positions match TRBD1. CDR1 SEHNR and CDR2 FQNEAQ come from the germline V gene (reference sequence). This CDR3 comprises 17 residues. Germline trimming cut 5 bases from V and 2 bases from J; bases unmatched to any gene: 13. CDR3 region: CASSGGGGRQGAYEQYF. CDR3 DNA sequence: TGTGCCAGCAGCGGCGGCGGTGGTCGACAGGGGGCCTACGAGCAGTACTTC.

The V gene is TRBV14, the J gene TRBJ1-4; 7 bases are shared with TRBD1. The germline V gene has CDR1 SGHDN and CDR2 FVKESK. The ends lost 4 bases at V and 0 bases at J; junction bases unmatched: 8. The CDR3 covers 17 residues. The CDR3 DNA follows: TGTGCCAGCAGCCCCGTGACAGGGACTCCAACTAATGAAAAACTGTTTTTT. As protein: CASSPVTGTPTNEKLFF.

J is TRBJ2-1 and V is TRBV11-2; D is unclear. V lost 8 bases and J lost 6, with 17 bases in between. CDR1 is SGHAT and CDR2 is FQNNGV in the germline V gene. This CDR3 region has 14 residues. CDR3 DNA sequence: TGTGCCAGCGGCAGGACCCGGATGCCCAATGAGCAGTTCTTC. It translates to CASGRTRMPNEQFF.

This chain joins TRBV15 and TRBJ2-1; D is unresolved. Trimming left V 0 bases short and J 9 bases short, with 21 bases between. The CDR3 consists of 17 residues. Per germline, CDR1 LNHNV and CDR2 YYDKDF (reference sequence). The DNA for the CDR3 is TGTGCCACCAGCAGAGACCCCCGCGCGGCCCGAACGGGTGAGCAGTTCTTC. It specifies CATSRDPRAARTGEQFF.

V gene TRBV3-1 (or the pseudogene TRBV3-2) combines with J gene TRBJ1-5; D remains ambiguous. CDR3 length equals 14 residues. CDR1 and CDR2 (germline): LGHDT, YNNKEL (reference sequence). Trimming removed 2 bases at V and 5 bases at J, with 10 bases between. CDR3 nucleotides: TGTGCCAGCAGCCAATGGCAGGTAGATCAGCCCCAGCATTTT. This gives the protein CASSQWQVDQPQHF.

V is TRBV2 and J is TRBJ2-4; TRBD1 aligns across 8 bases. This CDR3 has 15 residues. Germline assignment: CDR1 SNHLY and CDR2 FYNNEI. The junction had 12 bases not matched to a gene; V was cut back by 6 bases and J by 8 bases. CDR3 loop: CASRDSLDRVDIQYF. The CDR3 bases are TGTGCCAGCAGGGACTCTTTGGACAGGGTCGACATTCAGTACTTC.

CDR3 residues: CATSGHRGRLAGESYNEQFF. CDR3 bases: TGTGCCACCAGTGGGCATAGAGGCCGACTAGCGGGAGAGTCCTACAATGAGCAGTTCTTC. J is TRBJ2-1 and V is TRBV24-1, with 12 bases aligning to TRBD2. Trimming removed 5 bases from V and 1 base from J; junction bases left unmatched: 14. The germline gives CDR1 KGHDR, CDR2 SFDVKD. CDR3 size: 20 residues.

J is TRBJ1-6 and V is TRBV25-1; the D is unclear. The length of the CDR3 is 18 residues. Germline V gives CDR1 MGHDK, CDR2 SYGVNS. Deletions cut 8 bases from V and 5 bases from J, with 25 bases between. This CDR3 reads CASPRLFKQEENNSPLHF. In DNA, the CDR3 is TGTGCCAGCCCTAGGTTATTCAAGCAGGAAGAAAATAATTCACCCCTCCACTTT.

This clone was seen only once. The rearrangement uses TRBV7-2 and TRBJ2-7; D gene uncertain. The CDR3 has 16 residues. Germline V gene lookup returns CDR1 SGHTA and CDR2 FQGNSA. Trimming removed 5 bases at V and 6 bases at J, with 23 bases between. CDR3 sequence: CASSPIGISLSPEQYF. CDR3 nucleotides: TGTGCCAGCAGCCCCATAGGTATCAGCCTTAGTCCCGAGCAGTACTTC.

The genes are TRBV7-2 and TRBJ1-6; no clear D. Germline-derived CDR1 and CDR2 are SGHTA and FQGNSA. The CDR3 is 14 amino acids. With 2 bases removed from V and 7 bases from J, the gap between germline ends came to 9 bases. Written as DNA, the CDR3 is TGTGCCAGCAGCTTATCCCGAGGGAATTCACCCCTCCACTTT. Translated: CASSLSRGNSPLHF.

The J gene is TRBJ1-5, the V gene TRBV27; D uncertain. The V and J ends lost 4 bases and 9 bases respectively, with 7 bases between them. This CDR3 has 11 residues. Germline CDR1 and CDR2: MNHEY and SMNVEV (reference sequence). CDR3 protein: CASSSARPQHF. The CDR3 DNA reads TGTGCCAGCAGTTCAGCGAGGCCCCAGCATTTT.

The chain links TRBV5-5 to TRBJ1-2; a weak D match, TRBD1 (5 bases). The CDR3 is made up of 13 amino acids. From germline, CDR1 is SGHKS and CDR2 YYEKEE (reference sequence). Trimming pared 0 bases from V and 7 bases from J, leaving 10 bases between. DNA of the CDR3: TGTGCCAGCAGCTTGGAGGGGCTGGGTGGCTACACCTTC. Amino acids: CASSLEGLGGYTF.

The CDR3 sequence: CANHRDGANTEAFF. The CDR3 DNA is TGTGCCAACCACAGGGATGGGGCTAACACTGAAGCTTTCTTT. The J gene is TRBJ1-1, the V gene TRBV2; D possibly corresponds to TRBD1 (6 bases). The germline V gene encodes CDR1 SNHLY and CDR2 FYNNEI. The ends were cut back, 10 bases at V and 2 bases at J, with 17 bases in the middle. The CDR3 loop spans 14 amino acids.

The gene calls are TRBV27 and TRBJ1-2, with D hard to call. The CDR3 contains 16 residues. CDR1 and CDR2 (germline): MNHEY, SMNVEV (reference sequence). V was clipped by 0 bases and J by 2 bases, with 13 bases between them. The CDR3 bases are TGTGCCAGCAGTTTATCGGCTCGTACGGGGAACTATGGCTACACCTTC. It specifies CASSLSARTGNYGYTF.